The 22 T cell receptor beta chains below were found in one sample sequenced in a study of post-analysis software for immune sequencing data. Study-level results: About 5 TRBV segments (TRBV5-6, TRBV5-1 and TRBV20-1 among them) occurred more frequently in patients than in controls.

Their cognate antigens are unknown. Sequencing libraries made from TCR beta cDNA carried unique molecular identifiers. TCRdb re-derived calls from the PCR reads in MiXCR, one entry per CDR3 protein. There are some 370,000 distinct CDR3 sequences in the sample; less than 35% occur only once, and about an eighth lies in the top ten. Sequencing used blood. Source of these receptors: a girl between 5 and 17 years old with multiple sclerosis.

V gene TRBV4-1 combines with J gene TRBJ1-5; the D is unclear. The CDR3 has 16 amino acids. CDR1 MGHRA and CDR2 YSYEKL come from the germline V gene. The ends were cut back, 0 bases at V and 3 bases at J, with 12 bases in the middle. CDR3 nucleotides: TGCGCCAGCAGCCAAGAAGGGCAGCCATTCAATCAGCCCCAGCATTTT. This sequence encodes CASSQEGQPFNQPQHF.

The V call is TRBV4-2, the J call TRBJ2-7; D is possibly TRBD2 (6 bases). Between the trimmed V and J ends, which lost 8 bases and 4 bases, there was a span of 30 bases. The CDR3 length is 18 residues. Germline assignment: CDR1 LGHNA and CDR2 YNFKEQ. The CDR3 nucleotides are TGTGCCAGCGGTTTACGGGGGTCACTAGGTTACGGGGTTTACGAGCAGTACTTC. This encodes CASGLRGSLGYGVYEQYF.

This clonotype showed up just a few times. The chain joins TRBV12-3 or TRBV12-4 to TRBJ2-3; 8 positions agree with TRBD2. The CDR3 covers 15 residues. The ends lost 5 bases at V and 5 bases at J; junction bases unmatched: 9. The CDR3 nucleotides read TGTGCCAGCAGTCCTCGGGGGGGGGAAGGAGATACGCAGTATTTT. Amino acid sequence: CASSPRGGEGDTQYF.

This clonotype came up a few times. The chain has TRBV7-6 and TRBJ2-3; no firm D call. V shed 1 base and J shed 0 bases, with 8 bases lying between them. CDR1 is SGHVS and CDR2 is FNYEAQ in the germline V gene. The CDR3 loop spans 15 amino acids. CDR3 loop: CASSLVGESTDTQYF. CDR3 nucleotide sequence: TGTGCCAGCAGCTTAGTGGGTGAGAGCACAGATACGCAGTATTTT.

The chain joins TRBV5-6 to TRBJ2-3; no clear D. This CDR3 has 15 amino acids. Germline V gene lookup returns CDR1 SGHDT and CDR2 YYEEEE. V lost 0 bases, J lost 6 bases, and 14 bases lay in between. CDR3 nucleotides: TGTGCCAGCAGCTTGGGGCCTCCCATGGGGGATACGCAGTATTTT. It is translated as CASSLGPPMGDTQYF.

This clonotype appeared a few times. This rearrangement joins TRBV15 to TRBJ2-1; TRBD2 aligns across 11 bases. The CDR3 extends over 15 amino acids. V lost 3 bases to trimming and J lost 7 bases; unmatched junction nucleotides: 5. Germline V gives CDR1 LNHNV, CDR2 YYDKDF (reference sequence). CDR3 amino acids: CATSSSGGAPNEQFF. The CDR3, as DNA: TGTGCCACCAGCAGTAGCGGGGGGGCCCCTAATGAGCAGTTCTTC.

In its sample, this clonotype was seen a few times. The chain joins TRBV4-2 to TRBJ1-4, with a tentative D call TRBD1 (6 bases). CDR1 and CDR2 from the germline V gene are LGHNA and YNFKEQ. V lost 0 bases, J lost 8 bases, and 13 bases lay in between. This CDR3 has 15 residues. The CDR3 region is CASSQDKGDLEKLFF. The CDR3 coding sequence is TGTGCCAGCAGCCAAGATAAGGGGGACCTCGAAAAACTGTTTTTT.

J is TRBJ2-2 and V is TRBV2; no firm D call. Trimming pared 3 bases from V and 0 bases from J, leaving 8 bases between. CDR1 is SNHLY, CDR2 FYNNEI, per germline. There are 15 residues in the CDR3. CDR3 protein: CASSDQITNTGELFF. CDR3 DNA: TGTGCCAGCAGTGATCAGATAACGAACACCGGGGAGCTGTTTTTT.

This clonotype has a handful of counts. The chain employs TRBV5-1 and TRBJ1-2, with 7 positions matching TRBD1. Germline CDR1 reads SGHRS; CDR2 reads YFSETQ. CDR3 size: 14 residues. J was trimmed by 1 base and V by 2 bases; bases with no gene match: 2. In nucleotides, the CDR3 is TGCGCCAGCAGCTTCCGGGACAGTAACTATGGCTACACCTTC. Encoded protein: CASSFRDSNYGYTF.

The genes are TRBV3-1 and TRBJ2-1; TRBD1 might be the D (5 bases). Between the trimmed V and J ends, which lost 0 bases and 9 bases, there was a span of 18 bases. Per germline, CDR1 LGHDT and CDR2 YNNKEL (reference sequence). The CDR3 loop spans 16 amino acids. CDR3 sequence: CASSQDGELRGSEQFF. In DNA form, the CDR3 reads TGTGCCAGCAGCCAAGATGGGGAACTTAGGGGTAGTGAGCAGTTCTTC.

The genes are TRBV10-3 and TRBJ1-4; D perhaps matches TRBD1 (5 bases). Germline V gene sequence: CDR1 ENHRY, CDR2 SYGVKD. This CDR3 spans 13 amino acids. V lost 10 bases and J 1 base, leaving 10 bases between the germline ends. The CDR3 DNA follows: TGTGCCACCCGGGACGGAACTAATGAAAAACTGTTTTTT. Residues: CATRDGTNEKLFF.

Notes on this clonotype: One end of the junction varies from germline; a read error may be responsible. The chain carries TRBV7-2 and TRBJ1-5, with D perhaps TRBD1 (5 bases). Germline V CDR1 and CDR2: SGHTA, FQGNSA. The CDR3 sequence is 16 residues long. The CDR3 reads CASSPPGGGSNQPRHF. The CDR3 DNA reads TGTGCCAGCAGCCCCCCGGGGGGAGGGAGCAATCAGCCCCGGCATTTT. Combining the CDR3 with reference TRBV7-2 and TRBJ1-5 gives the whole variable domain GAGVSQSPSNKVTEKGKDVELRCDPISGHTALYWYRQSLGQGLEFLIYFQGNSAPDKSGLPSDRFSAERTGGSVSTLTIQRTQQEDSAVYLCASSPPGGGSNQPRHFGDGTRLSIL.

The chain combines TRBV5-1 with TRBJ2-1; TRBD1 matches 11 bases. Germline V gives CDR1 SGHRS, CDR2 YFSETQ. This CDR3 comprises 15 residues. The junction had 6 bases not matched to a gene; V was cut back by 2 bases and J by 8 bases. The CDR3 DNA reads as TGCGCCAGCAGCTTAGGGACAGGGGGTTCCGATGAGCAGTTCTTC. This sequence encodes CASSLGTGGSDEQFF.

This chain connects TRBV28 to TRBJ2-5, with D unclear. V lost 5 bases and J lost 11, with 15 bases in between. The CDR3 runs 12 residues. Germline lookup yields CDR1 MDHEN and CDR2 SYDVKM. CDR3 coding DNA: TGTGCCAGCAGTCAGGTTCTTATGGAGCAGTACTTC. This sequence encodes CASSQVLMEQYF.

This clonotype occurred a few times. The V and J genes are TRBV6-5 and TRBJ2-5; D is unclear. Deletions cut 7 bases from V and 2 bases from J, with 17 bases between. The V gene's germline CDR1 is MNHEY and CDR2 SVGAGI. The CDR3 contains 15 residues. The CDR3 loop is CASKSLAAAQETQYF. The CDR3 nucleotides are TGTGCCAGCAAAAGTTTGGCGGCTGCTCAAGAGACCCAGTACTTC.

The sample holds a few counts of this clonotype. The chain recombines TRBV6-6 with TRBJ1-2; D may be TRBD1 (5 bases). Trimming removed 0 bases from V and 6 bases from J, with 11 bases in between. The CDR3 has 14 amino acids. Per the germline V gene, CDR1 is MNHNY and CDR2 is SVGAGI (reference sequence). Here the CDR3 reads CASSYSQGADGYTF. DNA of the CDR3: TGTGCCAGCAGTTACTCCCAGGGTGCAGATGGCTACACCTTC.

The chain combines TRBV29-1 with TRBJ2-1, with unresolved D. The CDR3 covers 16 residues. V was pared by 4 bases and J by 0 bases, with 16 bases between. Per germline, CDR1 SQVTM and CDR2 ANQGSEA. The CDR3 nucleotides are TGCAGCGTTGTCTCAGGCGCCAAAAGCTCCTACAATGAGCAGTTCTTC. Translating gives CSVVSGAKSSYNEQFF.

This clonotype was counted a few times. The rearrangement uses TRBV3-1 and TRBJ1-6, with a weak D call TRBD1 (6 bases). Per the germline V gene, CDR1 is LGHDT and CDR2 is YNNKEL (reference sequence). CDR3 length equals 12 residues. The germline V and J ends were trimmed by 2 bases and 17 bases, with 13 bases remaining between them. CDR3 nucleotide sequence: TGTGCCAGCAGCCAAAGCCGGGGGCTCATCCACTTT. Translated, it gives CASSQSRGLIHF.

The chain joins TRBV20-1 to TRBJ2-3; TRBD2 agrees at 13 bases. CDR3 size: 16 residues. V lost 6 bases and J lost 6; bases outside the gene matches: 12. Germline V CDR1 and CDR2: DFQATT, SNEGSKA (reference sequence). The DNA for the CDR3 is TGCAGTGCCATGACTAGCGGGGGGTCCCCTGGTGATACGCAGTATTTT. This codes for CSAMTSGGSPGDTQYF.

In its sample, this clonotype was seen a few times. The chain uses TRBV5-1 and TRBJ2-3; D tentatively fits TRBD1 or TRBD2 (7 bases each). Per the germline V gene, CDR1 is SGHRS and CDR2 is YFSETQ. The CDR3 has 18 amino acids. V lost 1 base and J lost 2, with 20 bases in between. In nucleotides, the CDR3 is TGCGCCAGCAGCTTGATGTTCTGGGGGGGACAGACCACAGATACGCAGTATTTT. Translation: CASSLMFWGGQTTDTQYF.

CDR3 sequence reads: CASSPQGLAGPRNSYNEQFF. CDR3 nucleotides: TGTGCCAGCAGTCCCCAAGGACTAGCGGGGCCTAGAAACTCCTACAATGAGCAGTTCTTC. The chain has TRBV12-3 or TRBV12-4 and TRBJ2-1, with TRBD2 matching 12 bases. Losses at the gene ends were 5 bases for V and 0 bases for J; bases not matched to a gene: 14. The CDR3 runs to 20 residues.

This chain links TRBV20-1 with TRBJ2-7, with 8 nucleotides matching TRBD1. Trimming removed 1 base from V and 2 bases from J; junction bases left unmatched: 1. This CDR3 contains 13 residues. Germline CDR1 is DFQATT and CDR2 is SNEGSKA (reference sequence). CDR3 DNA sequence: TGCAGTGCTAGAGGGACAGGGACCTACGAGCAGTACTTC. Translated, it gives CSARGTGTYEQYF.